This T cell receptor beta chain appears in the sequencing data of a study of blood T cell repertoires in COVID-19. On the study more broadly: Donors in the United States, Italy and Spain gave samples during acute or convalescent COVID-19. PBMCs, B-cell-depleted T cells, or T cells provided the cDNA or gDNA that made up the material.

Trimming removed 5 bases from V and 9 bases from J; junction bases left unmatched: 6. The CDR3 length is 14 residues. The germline V gene encodes CDR1 MNHEY and CDR2 SVGAGI. Profiled with immunoSEQ multiplex PCR; TCRdb holds only in-frame clones, not every one. The sample has 100,000 to 120,000 clones; approximately 81% are singletons. V and J are TRBV6-5 and TRBJ2-1; 11 nucleotides match TRBD2. The specimen sequenced was peripheral blood. This sequence was found in a human donor in a cohort sampled during active COVID-19. CDR3 bases: TGTGCCAGCAGTACTAGCGGGAGCCACAGTGAGCAGTTCTTC. As protein: CASSTSGSHSEQFF.